Here is one TCR beta chain with its context. What it recognizes is unknown. Germline CDR1 SGHAT, CDR2 FQNNGV. V dropped 0 bases and J dropped 0 bases, with 14 bases sitting between them. The length of the CDR3 is 17 residues. This record belongs to a study of T cell responses to AZD1222 COVID-19 vaccine. This table comes from immunoSEQ multiplex PCR, and its TCRdb copy is limited to in-frame clones, with some not included. The sample consists of about 120,000 clones, approximately 83% of them appearing once. General observations from the study: The reported proportion of spike-specific TCRs targeting unmutated variant regions was nearly half. It was only a handful of AZD1222 recipients who were seropositive at baseline.

The rearrangement joins TRBV11-2 to TRBJ1-2, with D tentatively TRBD1 (5 bases). This receptor was taken from an adult in good health. The sample here was peripheral blood, taken on day 0 of MenACWY control vaccination. The CDR3 reads CASSLDVGTVSNYGYTF. CDR3 DNA sequence: TGTGCCAGCAGCTTAGATGTTGGGACGGTTTCTAACTATGGCTACACCTTC.